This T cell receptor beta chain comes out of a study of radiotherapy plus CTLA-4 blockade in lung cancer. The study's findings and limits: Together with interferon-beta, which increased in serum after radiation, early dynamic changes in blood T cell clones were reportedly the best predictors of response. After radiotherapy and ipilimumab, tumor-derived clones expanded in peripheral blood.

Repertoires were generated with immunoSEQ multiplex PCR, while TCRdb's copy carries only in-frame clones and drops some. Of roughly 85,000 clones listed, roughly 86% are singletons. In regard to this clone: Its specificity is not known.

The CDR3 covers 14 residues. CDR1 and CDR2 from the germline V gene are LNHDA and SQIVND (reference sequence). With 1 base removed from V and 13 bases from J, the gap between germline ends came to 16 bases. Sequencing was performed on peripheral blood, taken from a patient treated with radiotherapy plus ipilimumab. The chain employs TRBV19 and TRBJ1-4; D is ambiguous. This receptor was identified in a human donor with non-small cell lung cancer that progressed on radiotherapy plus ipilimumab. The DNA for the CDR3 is TGTGCCAGTAGTATAGCGGGCAGCCGAAAGGGACTGTTTTTT. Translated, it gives CASSIAGSRKGLFF.